Listed here is a single T cell receptor beta chain. The sample originates from a study of low-dose radiotherapy and immunotherapy resistance in tumors. Looking at the study overall: Treatment of Cohort 2 consisted of 1 Gy per fraction every two weeks, amounting to 13 Gy over 26 weeks. Given every two weeks, intravenous cyclophosphamide 200 mg/m2 preceded radiation and immunotherapy by one day.

This CDR3 region has 15 residues. The ends lost 0 bases at V and 5 bases at J; junction bases unmatched: 4. The V gene's germline CDR1 is SGHRS and CDR2 YFSETQ. Time point denoted: before trial treatment. Alpha and beta chains were covered, as first-strand cDNA relied on TRAV- and TRBV-specific primers. Using a constant-region primer together with a V-primer adapter, TCRs were subjected to roughly 20 PCR cycles of amplification. Each CDR3 protein is one row after TCRdb ran MiXCR on the reads. The data show some 82,000 distinct CDR3 sequences, approximately 20% seen once. The TCR comes from a male donor with prostate cancer. This chain links TRBV5-1 with TRBJ2-1; TRBD2 aligns across 8 bases. The sample in question was PBMCs, obtained before treatment. The CDR3, as DNA: TGCGCCAGCAGCTTGGTTGGGACTAGGAACAATGAGCAGTTCTTC. Its translation: CASSLVGTRNNEQFF.